This TCR beta chain was obtained from a study of T cell responses to AZD1222 COVID-19 vaccine. General study points: Breadth and depth of Spike-specific TCRs rose after two AZD1222 doses. Clonal diversity may have been underestimated, and the donors were mostly white British, with more females than males.

As concerns this clone: The antigen remains undetermined.

TCRdb's table, derived via immunoSEQ multiplex PCR, lists solely in-frame clones and lacks some. The data contain 95,000 to 150,000 clones, approximately 89% of them singletons. CDR3 length equals 12 residues. Germline CDR1 KGHSH, CDR2 LQKENI. Trimming stripped 6 bases from V and 5 bases from J, with 10 bases between. This rearrangement joins TRBV18 to TRBJ2-5, with D possibly being TRBD1 (6 bases). This clonotype was sampled from an adult in good health. The sample consisted of peripheral blood, taken on day 0 of AZD1222 vaccination. The CDR3: CASSSGAETQYF. The CDR3 DNA reads as TGTGCCAGCTCGTCAGGGGCCGAGACCCAGTACTTC.